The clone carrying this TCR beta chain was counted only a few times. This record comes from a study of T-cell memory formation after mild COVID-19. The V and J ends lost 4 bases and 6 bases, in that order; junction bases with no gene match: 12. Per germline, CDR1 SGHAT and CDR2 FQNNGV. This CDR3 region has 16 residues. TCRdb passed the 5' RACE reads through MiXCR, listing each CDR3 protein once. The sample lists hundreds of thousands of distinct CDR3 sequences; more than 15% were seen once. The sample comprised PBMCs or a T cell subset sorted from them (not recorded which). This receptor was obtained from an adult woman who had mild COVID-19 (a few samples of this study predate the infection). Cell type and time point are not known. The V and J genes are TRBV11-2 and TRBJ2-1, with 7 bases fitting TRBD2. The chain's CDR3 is CASSWEAMTSINEQFF. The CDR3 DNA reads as TGTGCCAGCAGCTGGGAGGCCATGACTAGCATCAATGAGCAGTTCTTC.